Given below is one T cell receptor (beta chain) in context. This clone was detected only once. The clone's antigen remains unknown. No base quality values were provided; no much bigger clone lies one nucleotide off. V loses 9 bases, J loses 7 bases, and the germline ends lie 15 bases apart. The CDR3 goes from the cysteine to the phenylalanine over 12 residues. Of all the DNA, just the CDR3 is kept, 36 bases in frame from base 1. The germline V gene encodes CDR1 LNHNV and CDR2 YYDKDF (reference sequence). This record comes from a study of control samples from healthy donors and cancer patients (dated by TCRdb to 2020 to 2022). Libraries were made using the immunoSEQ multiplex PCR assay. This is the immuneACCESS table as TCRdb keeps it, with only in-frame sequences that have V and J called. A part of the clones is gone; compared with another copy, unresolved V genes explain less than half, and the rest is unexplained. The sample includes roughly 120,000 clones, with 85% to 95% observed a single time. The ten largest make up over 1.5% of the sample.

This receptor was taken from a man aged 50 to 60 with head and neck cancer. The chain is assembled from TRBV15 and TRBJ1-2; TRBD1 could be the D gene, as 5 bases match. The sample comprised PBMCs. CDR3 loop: CATSRGRGGYTF. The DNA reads TGTGCCACAAGTCGGGGGAGAGGTGGCTACACCTTC.